These 21 T cell receptor beta chains were sequenced from one sample in a study of blood T cell repertoires in COVID-19 (TCRdb year 2020). Library generation was performed with the immunoSEQ multiplex PCR assay. TCRdb obtained this table from immuneACCESS and retained in-frame rearrangements with V and J assigned. These tables miss some clones; where compared with another copy, unresolved V genes account for less than half of the shortfall, and the remainder is unexplained. The table for this sample lists 150,000 to 200,000 clones; nearly 90% of them were counted only once. The ten largest clones take up 20% to 25% of the sample. Sequences were obtained from peripheral blood. The receptor set was obtained from a man in his fifties or sixties with active or convalescent COVID-19.

The V call is TRBV15, the J call TRBJ2-3; 11 bases fit TRBD2. V lost 0 bases to trimming and J lost 0 bases; unmatched junction nucleotides: 5. Germline V gene data show CDR1 as LNHNV and CDR2 as YYDKDF (reference sequence). CDR3 size: 18 residues. In DNA form, the CDR3 reads TGTGCCACCAGCAGAGATCGTCGACTAGCGGGGAGCACAGATACGCAGTATTTT. Translated, it gives CATSRDRRLAGSTDTQYF. The variable domain in full, with the rest retrieved from reference TRBV15 and TRBJ2-3, is DAMVIQNPRYQVTQFGKPVTLSCSQTLNHNVMYWYQQKSSQAPKLLFHYYDKDFNNEADTPDNFQSRRPNTSFCFLDIRSPGLGDTAMYLCATSRDRRLAGSTDTQYFGPGTRLTVL.

This chain uses TRBV4-1 with TRBJ2-3; 8 bases are shared with TRBD2. Germline V gene sequence: CDR1 MGHRA, CDR2 YSYEKL. J gave up 8 bases and V 0 bases, and 10 bases lay outside the gene matches. The CDR3 is 16 residues long. CDR3 sequence: CASSQDGRGGTVTQYF. For the CDR3, the DNA is TGCGCCAGCAGCCAAGATGGACGGGGGGGCACGGTTACGCAGTATTTT.

This clone was detected only once. The V call is TRBV5-5, the J call TRBJ2-1; D call uncertain. V dropped 1 base and J dropped 3 bases, with 11 bases sitting between them. The CDR3 contains 15 residues. Germline CDR1 SGHKS, CDR2 YYEKEE (reference sequence). DNA for the CDR3: TGTGCCAGCAGCTTGACGGGTGCAATCTACAATGAGCAGTTCTTC. Its translation is CASSLTGAIYNEQFF.

There are a few counts of this clone. This sequence joins TRBV2 and TRBJ2-3, with 8 nucleotides matching TRBD1. CDR3 length: 14 amino acids. V dropped 4 bases and J dropped 3; count of bases not matched to a gene: 3. Germline V gene sequence: CDR1 SNHLY, CDR2 FYNNEI. DNA for the CDR3: TGTGCCAGCAGTGGCGACAGGGGAACAGATACGCAGTATTTT. Translating it yields CASSGDRGTDTQYF.

This chain joins TRBV12-3 or TRBV12-4 and TRBJ1-2; possibly TRBD1 for D (5 bases). CDR3 size: 12 residues. Trimming cost V 1 base and J 5 bases, with 5 bases left between them. The CDR3 nucleotides are TGTGCCAGCAGTTTAGGGACATATGGCTACACCTTC. Protein product: CASSLGTYGYTF.

The V gene is TRBV6-5, the J gene TRBJ2-4; tentatively, D is TRBD1 (5 bases). In germline, CDR1 is MNHEY, CDR2 SVGAGI. The V end was cut by 4 bases, the J end by 6 bases, with 13 bases between. There are 14 residues in the CDR3. The CDR3 DNA follows: TGTGCCAGCAGTTTCCTAGACAGACTAAACATTCAGTACTTC. Encoded protein: CASSFLDRLNIQYF.

This clone occurred once. The genes are TRBV9 and TRBJ2-3; D gene ambiguous. Germline V gene lookup returns CDR1 SGDLS and CDR2 YYNGEE. Trimming removed 0 bases from V and 4 bases from J, with 15 bases in between. The CDR3 has 16 residues. The DNA for the CDR3 is TGTGCCAGCAGCGTAGCCCCCGCCACCCGCGCAGATACGCAGTATTTT. Encoded protein: CASSVAPATRADTQYF.

This clone was counted between two and nine times. The rearrangement uses TRBV7-9 and TRBJ2-7; the match to TRBD1 covers 8 bases. With 6 bases clipped from V and 6 bases from J, the junction kept 7 bases outside the gene matches. Looked up from germline, CDR1 is SEHNR and CDR2 is FQNEAQ (reference sequence). The CDR3 consists of 13 residues. The CDR3 reads CASRQQGVGEQYF. The CDR3 DNA reads TGTGCCAGCAGGCAACAGGGGGTTGGCGAGCAGTACTTC. The full variable domain, in which reference TRBV7-9 and TRBJ2-7 provide the parts outside the CDR3, is DTGVSQNPRHKITKRGQNVTFRCDPISEHNRLYWYRQTLGQGPEFLTYFQNEAQLEKSRLLSDRFSAERPKGSFSTLEIQRTEQGDSAMYLCASRQQGVGEQYFGPGTRLTVT.

This rearrangement joins TRBV11-1 to TRBJ1-6, with 7 bases matching TRBD1. V was pared by 5 bases and J by 10 bases, with 8 bases of the junction left unmatched. This CDR3 is built from 14 residues. Germline CDR1 is SGHAT and CDR2 is FQDESV (reference sequence). The CDR3: CASSPDRSNSPLHF. CDR3 DNA sequence: TGTGCCAGCAGCCCGGACAGGAGCAACTCACCCCTCCACTTT. Using reference TRBV11-1 and TRBJ1-6 for the parts outside the CDR3, the full variable domain is EAEVAQSPRYKITEKSQAVAFWCDPISGHATLYWYRQILGQGPELLVQFQDESVVDDSQLPKDRFSAERLKGVDSTLKIQPAELGDSAMYLCASSPDRSNSPLHFGNGTRLTVT.

This clone occurred once. V and J are TRBV5-4 and TRBJ1-1; D possibly corresponds to TRBD1 (5 bases). The CDR3 sequence is 14 residues long. Germline assignment: CDR1 SGHNT and CDR2 YYREEE (reference sequence). Trimming took off 7 bases at V and 0 bases at J, with 13 bases between the two ends. CDR3: CASGLTGLNTEAFF. CDR3 in DNA: TGTGCCAGCGGTTTAACAGGCTTGAACACTGAAGCTTTCTTT. Full variable domain (missing parts from reference TRBV5-4 and TRBJ1-1): ETGVTQSPTHLIKTRGQQVTLRCSSQSGHNTVSWYQQALGQGPQFIFQYYREEENGRGNFPPRFSGLQFPNYSSELNVNALELDDSALYLCASGLTGLNTEAFFGQGTRLTVV.

CDR3 residues: CASRRSILVRGANVLTF. CDR3 bases: TGTGCCAGCAGACGTTCGATATTGGTCAGGGGGGCCAACGTCCTGACTTTC. The V and J genes are TRBV7-9 and TRBJ2-6; D is uncertain. CDR3 length: 17 amino acids. Trimming stripped 6 bases from V and 4 bases from J, with 19 bases between. The germline V gene has CDR1 SEHNR and CDR2 FQNEAQ (reference sequence).

The DNA for the CDR3 is TGTGCCAGCAGTTTATCGGACAGAAGCTACGAGCAGTACTTC. It specifies CASSLSDRSYEQYF. The rearrangement links TRBV27 to TRBJ2-7; weak D call: TRBD1 (6 bases). V lost 0 bases and J 3 bases, leaving 9 bases between the germline ends. Germline V gene sequence: CDR1 MNHEY, CDR2 SMNVEV (reference sequence). The CDR3 is 14 amino acids.

The gene calls are TRBV2 and TRBJ1-2; the D gene is possibly TRBD1 (6 bases). The CDR3 consists of 13 residues. V lost 7 bases and J 4 bases, leaving 13 bases between the germline ends. Germline V lookup: CDR1 SNHLY, CDR2 FYNNEI. CDR3 residues: CASKGGQPYGYTF. The DNA of the CDR3 is TGTGCCAGCAAGGGGGGGCAGCCCTATGGCTACACCTTC.

The V gene is TRBV12-3 or TRBV12-4, the J gene TRBJ2-7; 7 bases are shared with TRBD1. With V trimmed by 7 bases and J by 2 bases, 2 bases remained unmatched. The CDR3 length is 12 residues. CDR3 nucleotide sequence: TGTGCCAGCACCACAGGGGCCTACGAGCAGTACTTC. Amino acid sequence: CASTTGAYEQYF.

The chain is built from TRBV10-1 and TRBJ2-5, with TRBD1 matching 8 bases. The CDR3 runs 16 residues. CDR1 and CDR2 from the germline V gene are WNHNN and SYGVQD (reference sequence). V shed 5 bases and J 1 base; nucleotides not matched to a gene: 9. CDR3 nucleotide sequence: TGCGCCAGCAGTCCGACTCTGGACAGGGTCCAAGAGACCCAGTACTTC. Encoded protein: CASSPTLDRVQETQYF.

The chain recombines TRBV6-1 with TRBJ1-2, with D uncertain. Per germline, CDR1 MNHNS and CDR2 SASEGT. The ends were cut back, 3 bases at V and 8 bases at J, with 13 bases in the middle. The CDR3 length is 13 residues. CDR3 DNA: TGTGCCAGCAGTGAGAAAAAGCCGTCGGGCTACACCTTC. Protein product: CASSEKKPSGYTF.

This chain links TRBV3-1 (or the pseudogene TRBV3-2) with TRBJ1-3, with no clear D. V was shortened by 2 bases and J by 4 bases, with 12 bases between the two germline ends. The CDR3 is 15 amino acids. Germline CDR1 is LGHDT and CDR2 is YNNKEL (reference sequence). CDR3 loop: CASSQTGLYGNTIYF. CDR3 nucleotides: TGTGCCAGCAGCCAAACCGGGTTATACGGAAACACCATATATTTT.

Points on this clone: This sample includes further DNA sequences coding for the same CDR3. CDR3 DNA: TGTGCCAGTAGTATAACAGGGGAGGATTCACCCCTCCACTTT. The encoded protein is CASSITGEDSPLHF. V usage is TRBV19 and J usage is TRBJ1-6, with TRBD1 matching 7 bases. This CDR3 comprises 14 residues. Germline-derived CDR1 and CDR2 are LNHDA and SQIVND (reference sequence). V lost 2 bases, J lost 8 bases, and 3 bases stayed unmatched.

In this sample, this clone turned up once. DNA for the CDR3: TGTGCCAGCAGCCCTCAGGTTACCAACTATGGCTACACCTTC. Translation gives CASSPQVTNYGYTF. V and J are TRBV3-1 (or the pseudogene TRBV3-2) and TRBJ1-2; D call uncertain. From germline, CDR1 is LGHDT and CDR2 YNNKEL (reference sequence). The V end lost 4 bases, the J end lost 2 bases, and 11 bases lay between the germline ends. This CDR3 region has 14 residues.

V usage is TRBV10-3 and J usage is TRBJ1-2; TRBD1 matches at 10 bases. V gave up 3 bases and J gave up 7 bases; unmatched junction bases: 5. This CDR3 is built from 14 residues. Germline CDR1 ENHRY, CDR2 SYGVKD. CDR3 region: CAISERDRGTGYTF. DNA for the CDR3: TGTGCCATCAGTGAACGGGACAGGGGTACTGGCTACACCTTC.

V gene TRBV3-1 (or the pseudogene TRBV3-2) combines with J gene TRBJ2-7; D is perhaps TRBD2 (6 bases). The CDR3 sequence is 14 residues long. Trimming removed 1 base at V and 2 bases at J, with 9 bases between. Germline CDR1 is LGHDT and CDR2 is YNNKEL (reference sequence). In nucleotides, the CDR3 is TGTGCCAGCAGCCAAGGTGGAGGGGCCTACGAGCAGTACTTC. Translating it yields CASSQGGGAYEQYF.